The 6 T cell receptor beta chains given below trace back to one sample, sequenced in a study of blood T cells in healthy people across ages. Primers used in a second PCR of roughly 7 to 12 cycles were a sample-barcoded 5' primer and a J-beta primer mix. TCRdb processed the 5' RACE reads anew with MiXCR; each CDR3 protein has one entry. This table has approximately 900,000 distinct CDR3 sequences, roughly 28% appearing once. Separately, the same data were catalogued under a study of T cells of mothers and their children.

Sample: blood. The receptors here all came from a woman between 40 and 55 years old in good health.

This clonotype appeared a few times. A much larger clone lies one base from this, so it may be a read error. The chain couples TRBV29-1 to TRBJ2-7; 11 bases match TRBD2. With 4 bases clipped from V and 7 bases from J, the junction kept 15 bases outside the gene matches. From germline, CDR1 is SQVTM and CDR2 ANQGSEA. The CDR3 has 16 amino acids. DNA for the CDR3: TGCAGCGTTGTAAGGGCTAGCGGGGGGATCCACAATGAGCAGTACTTC. Protein product: CSVVRASGGIHNEQYF.

This clonotype was seen ten or more times. This chain connects TRBV20-1 to TRBJ2-7, with 9 bases aligning to TRBD1. V lost 3 bases and J lost 2; bases outside the gene matches: 8. This CDR3 has 15 amino acids. Per germline, CDR1 DFQATT and CDR2 SNEGSKA (reference sequence). The CDR3 reads CSARFRDRDTYEQYF. CDR3 DNA: TGCAGTGCTAGGTTCCGGGACAGGGACACCTACGAGCAGTACTTC.

This clonotype was counted only a few times. The chain carries TRBV7-9 and TRBJ2-3; 8 bases are a match to TRBD2. The CDR3 is made up of 16 amino acids. Germline V CDR1 and CDR2: SEHNR, FQNEAQ (reference sequence). V trimming: 6 bases; J trimming: 3 bases; junction bases outside the gene matches: 11. DNA of the CDR3: TGTGCCAGCAGTTACCCGGGACTAGGGAGAACAGATACGCAGTATTTT. This sequence encodes CASSYPGLGRTDTQYF.

This clonotype has more than one count but fewer than ten. The V gene is TRBV28, the J gene TRBJ2-3, with D perhaps being TRBD1 or TRBD2 (6 bases each). Germline V gives CDR1 MDHEN, CDR2 SYDVKM. Trimming removed 6 bases at V and 8 bases at J, with 18 bases between. The CDR3 extends over 14 amino acids. The CDR3 is CASSPVVGGVTQYF. In DNA, the CDR3 is TGTGCCAGCAGCCCCGTTGTGGGGGGCGTTACGCAGTATTTT.

This clonotype was observed many times. CDR3 nucleotide sequence: TGTGCCAGCAGCTCGGGGGGACAGGGGATAGATACGCAGTATTTT. Translation gives CASSSGGQGIDTQYF. The chain employs TRBV7-9 and TRBJ2-3, with 10 bases aligning to TRBD1. CDR1 is SEHNR and CDR2 is FQNEAQ in the germline V gene (reference sequence). This CDR3 has 15 residues. V was clipped by 4 bases and J by 5 bases; unmatched bases: 6.

With regard to this clonotype: One base away lies a much larger clone, so this may be a sequencing read error. The rearrangement uses TRBV29-1 and TRBJ1-2; D is uncertain. The V and J ends lost 5 bases and 6 bases respectively, with 16 bases between them. The CDR3 is made up of 13 amino acids. Germline V CDR1 and CDR2: SQVTM, ANQGSEA. As DNA, the CDR3 is TGCAGCGTTTTAAGGGATGTTAGAGATGGCTACACCTTC. It specifies CSVLRDVRDGYTF.